The 16 T cell receptor beta chains reported below all come from one sample, sequenced in a study of molecular identifiers for immune sequencing clone quantification. Each CDR3 protein is one row after TCRdb ran MiXCR on the PCR reads. The sample includes approximately 590,000 distinct CDR3 sequences, about 25% of them seen just once. The sample was naive CD8+ T cells from blood, with Jurkat cell RNA spiked in. Subset defined: FACS-sorted CD8+CD4-CCR7+CD45RA+ naive T cells. The receptors derive from a human donor in good health. Some libraries in this study had Jurkat cell RNA spiked in.

This clonotype was seen ten or more times. V usage is TRBV28 and J usage is TRBJ1-5, with D tentatively TRBD1 (6 bases). Trimming removed 6 bases at V and 7 bases at J, with 16 bases between. This CDR3 comprises 14 residues. Germline V gene sequence: CDR1 MDHEN, CDR2 SYDVKM. The CDR3 DNA reads as TGTGCCAGCAGCAAACAGGGAACGGGACAGCCCCAGCATTTT. Its protein is CASSKQGTGQPQHF.

The table lists this clonotype with a few counts. The rearrangement joins TRBV6-5 to TRBJ2-2; 8 nucleotides line up with TRBD2. The CDR3 extends over 18 amino acids. Trimming removed 0 bases from V and 4 bases from J; junction bases left unmatched: 10. Germline V gene data show CDR1 as MNHEY and CDR2 as SVGAGI. CDR3 loop: CASSYSKVQRESTGELFF. The CDR3 bases are TGTGCCAGCAGTTACTCGAAAGTCCAGCGGGAGAGCACCGGGGAGCTGTTTTTT.

The CDR3 is CASSPSRPTYEQYF. DNA for the CDR3: TGTGCCAGCAGCCCCAGCAGGCCCACCTACGAGCAGTACTTC. V is TRBV7-9 and J is TRBJ2-7; D remains unclear. V gave up 5 bases and J gave up 2 bases, with 13 bases separating them. The CDR3 consists of 14 residues. Per the germline V gene, CDR1 is SEHNR and CDR2 is FQNEAQ (reference sequence).

This clonotype was counted only a few times. The chain links TRBV4-3 to TRBJ2-5; tentative D call: TRBD2 (7 bases). The V end lost 5 bases, the J end lost 4 bases, and 14 bases lay between the germline ends. CDR1 is LGHNA and CDR2 is YSLEER in the germline V gene. The CDR3 covers 14 residues. The CDR3 region is CASSYRGGGETQYF. In nucleotides, the CDR3 is TGCGCCAGCAGCTACAGAGGGGGGGGAGAGACCCAGTACTTC.

CDR3 bases: TGCGCCAGCAGCATCGACGCGGTTCCTCTCTACGAGCAGTACTTC. Protein sequence: CASSIDAVPLYEQYF. The chain employs TRBV4-3 and TRBJ2-7, with D uncertain. Trimming took off 5 bases at V and 3 bases at J, with 17 bases between the two ends. There are 15 residues in the CDR3. CDR1 is LGHNA, CDR2 YSLEER, per germline.

There are a few counts of this clonotype. V is TRBV7-9 and J is TRBJ2-5; D is unresolved. The V and J ends lost 5 bases and 1 base respectively, with 14 bases between them. Germline lookup yields CDR1 SEHNR and CDR2 FQNEAQ (reference sequence). CDR3 length equals 15 residues. The chain's CDR3 is CASSPPPGRQETQYF. The CDR3 nucleotides are TGTGCCAGCAGCCCACCTCCGGGCCGCCAAGAGACCCAGTACTTC. Supplemented by reference TRBV7-9 and TRBJ2-5, the full variable domain reads DTGVSQNPRHKITKRGQNVTFRCDPISEHNRLYWYRQTLGQGPEFLTYFQNEAQLEKSRLLSDRFSAERPKGSFSTLEIQRTEQGDSAMYLCASSPPPGRQETQYFGPGTRLLVL.

This chain connects TRBV7-9 to TRBJ2-2; D remains unclear. V lost 1 base, J lost 6 bases, and 6 bases lay in between. Germline CDR1 SEHNR, CDR2 FQNEAQ (reference sequence). The CDR3 sequence is 13 residues long. CDR3 protein: CASSLELPGELFF. CDR3 nucleotide sequence: TGTGCCAGCAGCTTAGAGTTGCCCGGGGAGCTGTTTTTT.

This clonotype was detected a few times. J is TRBJ2-2 and V is TRBV27; D remains unclear. This CDR3 is built from 14 residues. Looked up from germline, CDR1 is MNHEY and CDR2 is SMNVEV (reference sequence). The V and J ends lost 5 bases and 6 bases respectively, with 13 bases between them. CDR3 amino acids: CASSGLGPAGELFF. The CDR3 DNA follows: TGTGCCAGCAGTGGGTTGGGTCCAGCCGGGGAGCTGTTTTTT.

This clonotype was seen a handful of times. The V call is TRBV27, the J call TRBJ2-7, with 10 bases lining up with TRBD2. The trim removed 6 bases at V and 7 bases at J, leaving 12 bases unmatched. CDR1 is MNHEY, CDR2 SMNVEV, per germline (reference sequence). This CDR3 has 15 residues. DNA for the CDR3: TGTGCCAGCAGCCACAGAGCGGGAGGGCCGGGAGAGCAGTACTTC. Protein: CASSHRAGGPGEQYF.

To note about this clonotype: A much larger clone is a single base away; this may be a read error. V and J are TRBV19 and TRBJ2-4; D is possibly TRBD2 (6 bases). V lost 6 bases, J lost 3 bases, and 15 bases lay in between. Germline CDR1 LNHDA, CDR2 SQIVND (reference sequence). The CDR3 is 15 residues long. The CDR3, as DNA: TGTGCCAGTAGCCTTCGGGGACTCTTCAAAAACATTCAGTACTTC. It yields the protein CASSLRGLFKNIQYF.

In this sample, this clonotype turned up many times. The V and J genes are TRBV2 and TRBJ1-1; 7 nucleotides agree with TRBD1. CDR3 length: 12 residues. Trimming at V came to 9 bases and at J to 1 base, leaving 2 bases not matched to a gene. Germline CDR1 and CDR2: SNHLY and FYNNEI. This CDR3 is CARGQQNTEAFF. As DNA, the CDR3 is TGTGCCAGGGGACAGCAGAACACTGAAGCTTTCTTT.

This clonotype was seen at least ten times. This chain uses TRBV28 with TRBJ1-4, with D possibly being TRBD1 (5 bases). Trimming took 3 bases from V and 6 from J, leaving 8 bases between them. The CDR3 sequence is 13 residues long. In germline, CDR1 is MDHEN, CDR2 SYDVKM. CDR3 region: CASSFRGHEKLFF. CDR3 nucleotides: TGTGCCAGCAGTTTTCGGGGCCATGAAAAACTGTTTTTT.

V usage is TRBV6-2 or TRBV6-3 and J usage is TRBJ2-1, with D perhaps being TRBD1 or TRBD2 (5 bases each). V was shortened by 2 bases and J by 0 bases, with 8 bases between the two germline ends. CDR1 and CDR2 from the germline V gene are MNHEY and SVGEGT. The CDR3 runs to 15 residues. CDR3: CASSYEGPSYNEQFF. DNA for the CDR3: TGTGCCAGCAGTTACGAGGGGCCCTCCTACAATGAGCAGTTCTTC.

The rearrangement uses TRBV19 and TRBJ2-7; maybe TRBD2 (5 bases). The ends were cut back, 3 bases at V and 2 bases at J, with 17 bases in the middle. This CDR3 has 16 amino acids. Germline V gene sequence: CDR1 LNHDA, CDR2 SQIVND (reference sequence). The CDR3 coding sequence is TGTGCCAGTAGTATTGGGTCCCGAGGGTATCCCTACGAGCAGTACTTC. Translation: CASSIGSRGYPYEQYF. Filled out from reference TRBV19 and TRBJ2-7, the complete variable domain reads DGGITQSPKYLFRKEGQNVTLSCEQNLNHDAMYWYRQDPGQGLRLIYYSQIVNDFQKGDIAEGYSVSREKKESFPLTVTSAQKNPTAFYLCASSIGSRGYPYEQYFGPGTRLTVT.

This clonotype was picked up a small number of times. The V gene is TRBV20-1, the J gene TRBJ2-3; no firm D call. In germline, CDR1 is DFQATT, CDR2 SNEGSKA (reference sequence). The CDR3 totals 16 residues. V lost 1 base, J lost 7 bases, and 21 bases lay in between. CDR3 protein: CSARGIWTVEANTQYF. In nucleotides, the CDR3 is TGCAGTGCTAGAGGTATCTGGACCGTAGAGGCAAATACGCAGTATTTT.

The chain employs TRBV9 and TRBJ2-5, with D uncertain. Looked up from germline, CDR1 is SGDLS and CDR2 is YYNGEE. The CDR3 totals 11 residues. V was clipped by 2 bases and J by 5 bases, with 4 bases between them. In DNA form, the CDR3 reads TGTGCCAGCAGCGTTGTGGAGACCCAGTACTTC. Its translation: CASSVVETQYF. Together with reference TRBV9 and TRBJ2-5, the CDR3 gives the full variable domain: DSGVTQTPKHLITATGQRVTLRCSPRSGDLSVYWYQQSLDQGLQFLIQYYNGEERAKGNILERFSAQQFPDLHSELNLSSLELGDSALYFCASSVVETQYFGPGTRLLVL.